This entry lists 10 T cell receptor beta chains sequenced from one sample in a study of blood T cell repertoires in COVID-19 (dated by TCRdb to 2020 to 2022). Libraries were made using the immunoSEQ multiplex PCR assay. TCRdb carries this immuneACCESS record with in-frame sequences only. Its versions omit some clonotypes, under half of them owing to an unresolved V gene in the studies checked, with the rest unexplained. Counted in this sample were 300,000 to 400,000 clones; about 90% of them appeared once. Roughly 2.9% of the sample is taken by the ten largest. The sample consisted of peripheral blood. The origin of the receptors is a woman between 25 and 40 years old with COVID-19, enrolled during active disease.

The V call is TRBV2, the J call TRBJ2-5; tentative D call: TRBD2 (7 bases). Germline V gives CDR1 SNHLY, CDR2 FYNNEI. Deletions cut 4 bases from V and 6 bases from J, with 21 bases between. This CDR3 is 16 amino acids long. The CDR3 DNA reads as TGTGCCAGCAGTGGAGGGGGGGGAGAAGGTGTAAAGACCCAGTACTTC. It codes for CASSGGGGEGVKTQYF.

V gene TRBV4-1 combines with J gene TRBJ2-7, with 14 bases lining up with TRBD2. Germline V gene data show CDR1 as MGHRA and CDR2 as YSYEKL. This CDR3 has 19 residues. V was clipped by 3 bases and J by 0 bases; unmatched bases: 10. The CDR3 DNA follows: TGCGCCAGCAGCCAGGGACCGGGACTAGCGGGAGTCGGCTCCTACGAGCAGTACTTC. It yields the protein CASSQGPGLAGVGSYEQYF.

This clone appeared a single time. The chain has TRBV19 and TRBJ2-7; 10 bases map to TRBD2. Per germline, CDR1 LNHDA and CDR2 SQIVND (reference sequence). This CDR3 spans 16 amino acids. Trimming at V came to 5 bases and at J to 5 bases, leaving 12 bases not matched to a gene. The CDR3 DNA reads TGTGCCAGTAGTCCCTTAAGCGGGAGGGCGTCCAACGAGCAGTACTTC. Translating it yields CASSPLSGRASNEQYF.

The chain employs TRBV5-4 and TRBJ1-4, with D tentatively TRBD1 (5 bases). Germline CDR1 is SGHNT and CDR2 is YYREEE (reference sequence). Between the trimmed V and J ends, which lost 1 base and 6 bases, there was a span of 13 bases. The length of the CDR3 is 15 residues. The CDR3 is CASSLMGRGDEKLFF. CDR3 DNA: TGTGCCAGCAGCTTGATGGGTAGGGGTGATGAAAAACTGTTTTTT.

The chain employs TRBV5-1 and TRBJ2-3, with D perhaps matching TRBD2 (5 bases). V gave up 4 bases and J gave up 3 bases, with 18 bases separating them. The CDR3 runs to 16 residues. Germline CDR1 SGHRS, CDR2 YFSETQ. The CDR3 loop is CASSLRVGVGTDTQYF. The DNA of the CDR3 is TGCGCCAGCAGCCTCCGCGTGGGAGTCGGGACAGATACGCAGTATTTT.

CDR3 residues: CASSQAQGQPQHF. Written as DNA, the CDR3 is TGTGCCAGCAGCCAAGCCCAGGGTCAGCCCCAGCATTTT. The rearrangement links TRBV3-1 (or the pseudogene TRBV3-2) to TRBJ1-5; perhaps TRBD1 as D (5 bases). V was clipped by 1 base and J by 6 bases, with 7 bases between them. This CDR3 comprises 13 residues. Germline V gene sequence: CDR1 LGHDT, CDR2 YNNKEL (reference sequence).

This rearrangement joins TRBV11-2 to TRBJ2-1, with TRBD2 identical over 7 bases. The CDR3 spans 12 residues. V was pared by 5 bases and J by 9 bases, with 4 bases of the junction left unmatched. Germline V gives CDR1 SGHAT, CDR2 FQNNGV. CDR3 sequence: CASSPTSAEQFF. The DNA for the CDR3 is TGTGCCAGCAGCCCTACTAGCGCTGAGCAGTTCTTC.

This rearrangement joins TRBV30 to TRBJ2-1, with D tentatively TRBD2 (6 bases). The V gene's germline CDR1 is GTSNPN and CDR2 SVGIG (reference sequence). The V end was cut by 5 bases, the J end by 6 bases, with 14 bases between. The CDR3 sequence is 13 residues long. The CDR3 nucleotides are TGTGCCTGGGACGGCCGGCGGGGCAATGAGCAGTTCTTC. Translation: CAWDGRRGNEQFF.

The V and J genes are TRBV7-9 and TRBJ1-6; D not certain. CDR3 length: 17 residues. Trimming removed 3 bases from V and 5 bases from J, with 17 bases in between. Looked up from germline, CDR1 is SEHNR and CDR2 is FQNEAQ (reference sequence). CDR3 coding DNA: TGTGCCAGCAGCTTCCCCACGGGTCCCCCAGATAATTCACCCCTCCACTTT. Amino acids: CASSFPTGPPDNSPLHF.

The V gene is TRBV7-9, the J gene TRBJ1-5, with D uncertain. Germline lookup yields CDR1 SEHNR and CDR2 FQNEAQ (reference sequence). This CDR3 contains 14 residues. The germline V and J ends were trimmed by 1 base and 5 bases, with 9 bases remaining between them. The CDR3 here is CASSLGTEHQPQHF. The CDR3 DNA reads TGTGCCAGCAGCTTAGGAACAGAACATCAGCCCCAGCATTTT. Supplemented by reference TRBV7-9 and TRBJ1-5, the full variable domain reads DTGVSQNPRHKITKRGQNVTFRCDPISEHNRLYWYRQTLGQGPEFLTYFQNEAQLEKSRLLSDRFSAERPKGSFSTLEIQRTEQGDSAMYLCASSLGTEHQPQHFGDGTRLSIL.